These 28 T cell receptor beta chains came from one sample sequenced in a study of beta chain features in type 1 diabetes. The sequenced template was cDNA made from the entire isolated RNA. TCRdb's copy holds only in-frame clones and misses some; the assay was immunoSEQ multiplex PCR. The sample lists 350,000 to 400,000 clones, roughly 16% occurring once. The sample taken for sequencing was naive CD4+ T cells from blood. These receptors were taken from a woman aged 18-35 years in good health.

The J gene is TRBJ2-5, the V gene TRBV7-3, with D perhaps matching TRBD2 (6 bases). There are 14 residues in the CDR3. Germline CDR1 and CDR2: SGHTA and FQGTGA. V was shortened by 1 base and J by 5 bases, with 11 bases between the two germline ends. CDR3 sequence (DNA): TGTGCCAGCAGCTTAATGGGGGGAAGGGAGACCCAGTACTTC. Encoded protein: CASSLMGGRETQYF.

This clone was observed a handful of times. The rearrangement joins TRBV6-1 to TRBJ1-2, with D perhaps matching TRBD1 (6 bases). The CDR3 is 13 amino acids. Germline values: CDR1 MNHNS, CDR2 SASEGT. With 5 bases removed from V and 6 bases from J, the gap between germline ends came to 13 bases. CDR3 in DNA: TGTGCCAGCAGTACCGGGACATACAATGGCTACACCTTC. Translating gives CASSTGTYNGYTF.

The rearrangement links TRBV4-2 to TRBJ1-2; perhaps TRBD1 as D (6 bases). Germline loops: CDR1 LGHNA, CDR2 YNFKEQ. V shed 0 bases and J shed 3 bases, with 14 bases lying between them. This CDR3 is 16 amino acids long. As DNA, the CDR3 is TGTGCCAGCAGCCAAGAGGTTAGGGGGACGGACTATGGCTACACCTTC. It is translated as CASSQEVRGTDYGYTF.

This CDR3 is CAWSELAGTGELFF. The CDR3 DNA follows: TGTGCCTGGAGTGAACTCGCGGGCACCGGGGAGCTGTTTTTT. This chain connects TRBV30 to TRBJ2-2, with D possibly being TRBD2 (5 bases). Germline-derived CDR1 and CDR2 are GTSNPN and SVGIG (reference sequence). CDR3 length equals 14 residues. V lost 1 base and J 4 bases, leaving 10 bases between the germline ends.

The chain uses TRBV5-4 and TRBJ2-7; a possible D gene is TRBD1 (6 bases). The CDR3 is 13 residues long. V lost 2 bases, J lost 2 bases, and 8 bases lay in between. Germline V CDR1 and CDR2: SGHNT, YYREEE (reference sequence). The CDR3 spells CASSLGGPYEQYF. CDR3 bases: TGTGCCAGCAGCTTAGGGGGACCCTACGAGCAGTACTTC.

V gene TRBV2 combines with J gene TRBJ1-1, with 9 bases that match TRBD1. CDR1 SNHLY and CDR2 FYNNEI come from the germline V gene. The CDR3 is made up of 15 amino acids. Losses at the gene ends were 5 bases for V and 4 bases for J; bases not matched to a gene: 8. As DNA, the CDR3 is TGTGCCAGCAGTCAAGAGGGACAGGGTACCACTGAAGCTTTCTTT. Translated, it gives CASSQEGQGTTEAFF. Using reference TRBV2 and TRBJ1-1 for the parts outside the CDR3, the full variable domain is EPEVTQTPSHQVTQMGQEVILRCVPISNHLYFYWYRQILGQKVEFLVSFYNNEISEKSEIFDDQFSVERPDGSNFTLKIRSTKLEDSAMYFCASSQEGQGTTEAFFGQGTRLTVV.

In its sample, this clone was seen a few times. In nucleotides, the CDR3 is TGTGCCAGCAGCGCAAAAGAGGCAGGGGGAACTGGGGCCAACGTCCTGACTTTC. This sequence encodes CASSAKEAGGTGANVLTF. The chain couples TRBV9 to TRBJ2-6; 7 nucleotides line up with TRBD1. J gave up 2 bases and V 3 bases, and 11 bases lay outside the gene matches. This CDR3 region has 18 residues. Germline V gene lookup returns CDR1 SGDLS and CDR2 YYNGEE.

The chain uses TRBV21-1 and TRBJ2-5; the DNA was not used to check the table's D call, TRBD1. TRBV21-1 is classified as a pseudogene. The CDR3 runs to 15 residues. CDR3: CASSKEKSVQETQYF. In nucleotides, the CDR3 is TGTGCCAGCAGCAAAGAGAAGTCAGTACAAGAGACCCAGTACTTC.

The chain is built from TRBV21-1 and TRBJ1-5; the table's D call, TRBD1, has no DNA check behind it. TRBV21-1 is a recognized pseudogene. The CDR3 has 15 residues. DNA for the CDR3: TGTGCCAGCAGCTCACCACAGGGGGCAAGCCAGCCCCAGCATTTT. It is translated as CASSSPQGASQPQHF.

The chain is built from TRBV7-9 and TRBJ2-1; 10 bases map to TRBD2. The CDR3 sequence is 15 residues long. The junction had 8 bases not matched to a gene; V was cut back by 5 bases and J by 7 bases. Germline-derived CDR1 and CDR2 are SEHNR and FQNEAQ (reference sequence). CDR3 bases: TGTGCCAGCAGCCCTAGCGGGAGTAGATTTAATGAGCAGTTCTTC. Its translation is CASSPSGSRFNEQFF.

Written as DNA, the CDR3 is TGTGCCAGCAGCCAAGAGGGGACAGGGGTTAAAAACATTCAGTACTTC. It specifies CASSQEGTGVKNIQYF. This chain uses TRBV4-2 with TRBJ2-4, with 10 bases lining up with TRBD1. V lost 0 bases and J lost 4; bases outside the gene matches: 3. The CDR3 is made up of 16 amino acids. Germline values: CDR1 LGHNA, CDR2 YNFKEQ.

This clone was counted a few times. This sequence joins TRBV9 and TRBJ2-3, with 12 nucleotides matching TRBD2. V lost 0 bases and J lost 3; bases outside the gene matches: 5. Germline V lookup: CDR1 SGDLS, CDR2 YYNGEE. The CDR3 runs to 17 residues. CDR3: CASSVGLAGVGTDTQYF. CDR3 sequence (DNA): TGTGCCAGCAGCGTAGGACTAGCGGGAGTCGGGACAGATACGCAGTATTTT.

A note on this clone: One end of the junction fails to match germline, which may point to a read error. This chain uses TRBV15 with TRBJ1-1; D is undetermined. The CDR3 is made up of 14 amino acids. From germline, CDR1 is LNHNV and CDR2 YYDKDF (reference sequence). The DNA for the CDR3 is TGTGCCACCAGTAGAGATCAGGTGAACACTGAAGCTTTCTTT. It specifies CATSRDQVNTEAFF. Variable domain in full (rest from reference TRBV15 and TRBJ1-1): DAMVIQNPRYQVTQFGKPVTLSCSQTLNHNVMYWYQQKSSQAPKLLFHYYDKDFNNEADTPDNFQSRRPNTSFCFLDIRSPGLGDTAMYLCATSRDQVNTEAFFGQGTRLTVV.

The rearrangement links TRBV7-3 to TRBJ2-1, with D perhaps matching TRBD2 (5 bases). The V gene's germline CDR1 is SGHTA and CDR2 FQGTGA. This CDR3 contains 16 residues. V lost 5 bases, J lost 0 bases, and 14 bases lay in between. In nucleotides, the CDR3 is TGTGCCAGCAGCACAACCGGGATAGGCTCCTACAATGAGCAGTTCTTC. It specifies CASSTTGIGSYNEQFF.

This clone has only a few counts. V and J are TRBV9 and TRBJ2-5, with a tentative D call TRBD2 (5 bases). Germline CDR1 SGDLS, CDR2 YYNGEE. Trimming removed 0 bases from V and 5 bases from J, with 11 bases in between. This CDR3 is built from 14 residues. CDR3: CASSVELRGETQYF. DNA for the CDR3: TGTGCCAGCAGCGTAGAACTCCGGGGTGAGACCCAGTACTTC.

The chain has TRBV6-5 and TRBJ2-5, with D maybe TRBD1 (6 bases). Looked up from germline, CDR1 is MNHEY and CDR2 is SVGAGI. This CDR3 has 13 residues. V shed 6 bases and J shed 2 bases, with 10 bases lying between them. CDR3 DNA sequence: TGTGCCAGCAGCCGGACAGTTCAAGAGACCCAGTACTTC. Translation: CASSRTVQETQYF.

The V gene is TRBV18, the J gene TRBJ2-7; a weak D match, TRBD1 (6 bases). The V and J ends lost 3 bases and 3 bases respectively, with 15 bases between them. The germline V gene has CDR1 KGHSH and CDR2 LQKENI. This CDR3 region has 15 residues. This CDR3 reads CASSPDRDKYYEQYF. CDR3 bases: TGTGCCAGCTCACCCGACCGGGACAAATACTACGAGCAGTACTTC. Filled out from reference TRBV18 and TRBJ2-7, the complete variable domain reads NAGVMQNPRHLVRRRGQEARLRCSPMKGHSHVYWYRQLPEEGLKFMVYLQKENIIDESGMPKERFSAEFPKEGPSILRIQQVVRGDSAAYFCASSPDRDKYYEQYFGPGTRLTVT.

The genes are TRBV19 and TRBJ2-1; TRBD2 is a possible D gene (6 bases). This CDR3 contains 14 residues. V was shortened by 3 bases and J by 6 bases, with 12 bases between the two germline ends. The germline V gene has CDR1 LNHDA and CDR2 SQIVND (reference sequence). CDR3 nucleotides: TGTGCCAGTAGTATGGACGGGCGGGGCAATGAGCAGTTCTTC. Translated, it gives CASSMDGRGNEQFF.

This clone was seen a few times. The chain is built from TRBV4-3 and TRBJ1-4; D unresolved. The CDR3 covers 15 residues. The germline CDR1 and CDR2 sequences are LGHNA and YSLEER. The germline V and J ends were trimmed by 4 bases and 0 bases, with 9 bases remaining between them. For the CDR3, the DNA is TGCGCCAGCAGCCCCCAGGCAGCAACTAATGAAAAACTGTTTTTT. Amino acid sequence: CASSPQAATNEKLFF.

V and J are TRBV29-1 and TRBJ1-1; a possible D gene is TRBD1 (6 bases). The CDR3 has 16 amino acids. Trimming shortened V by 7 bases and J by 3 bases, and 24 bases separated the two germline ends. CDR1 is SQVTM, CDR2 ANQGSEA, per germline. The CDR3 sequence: CSAQGYLGASDTEAFF. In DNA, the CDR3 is TGCAGCGCCCAAGGTTATTTGGGGGCGTCAGACACTGAAGCTTTCTTT.

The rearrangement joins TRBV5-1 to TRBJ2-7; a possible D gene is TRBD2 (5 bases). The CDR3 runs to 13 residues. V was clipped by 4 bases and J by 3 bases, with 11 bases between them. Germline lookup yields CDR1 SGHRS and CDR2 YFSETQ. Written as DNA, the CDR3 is TGCGCCAGCAGCGTACCGGGATACTACGAGCAGTACTTC. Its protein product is CASSVPGYYEQYF.

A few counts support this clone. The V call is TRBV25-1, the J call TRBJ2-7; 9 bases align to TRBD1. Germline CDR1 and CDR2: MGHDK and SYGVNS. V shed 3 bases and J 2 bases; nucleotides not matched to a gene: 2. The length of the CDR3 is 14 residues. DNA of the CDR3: TGTGCCAGCAGTGATCGGACAGGGGCCTACGAGCAGTACTTC. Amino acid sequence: CASSDRTGAYEQYF.

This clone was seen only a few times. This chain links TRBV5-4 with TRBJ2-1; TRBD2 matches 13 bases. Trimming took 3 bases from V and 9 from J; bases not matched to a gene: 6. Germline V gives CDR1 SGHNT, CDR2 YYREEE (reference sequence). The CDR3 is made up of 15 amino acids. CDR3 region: CASSSTSGRAGEQFF. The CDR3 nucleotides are TGTGCCAGCAGCTCTACTAGCGGGAGGGCCGGTGAGCAGTTCTTC.

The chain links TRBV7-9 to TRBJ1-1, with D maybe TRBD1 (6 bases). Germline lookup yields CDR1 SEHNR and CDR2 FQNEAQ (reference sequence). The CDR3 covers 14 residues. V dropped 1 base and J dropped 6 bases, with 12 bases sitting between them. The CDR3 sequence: CASSLDRELPEAFF. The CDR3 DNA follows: TGTGCCAGCAGCTTAGACAGGGAACTCCCTGAAGCTTTCTTT.

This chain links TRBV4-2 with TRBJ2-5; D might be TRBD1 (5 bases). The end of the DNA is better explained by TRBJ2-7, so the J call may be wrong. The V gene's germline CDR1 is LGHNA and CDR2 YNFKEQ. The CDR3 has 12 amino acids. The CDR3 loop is CASSRPGYEQYF. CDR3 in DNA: TGTGCCAGCAGCCGACCAGGGTACGAGCAGTACTTC.

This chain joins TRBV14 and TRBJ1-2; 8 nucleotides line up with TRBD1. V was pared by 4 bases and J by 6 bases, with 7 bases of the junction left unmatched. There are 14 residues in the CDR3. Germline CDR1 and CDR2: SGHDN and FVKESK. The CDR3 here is CASSPVGQGDGYTF. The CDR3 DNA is TGTGCCAGCAGCCCCGTTGGACAGGGTGATGGCTACACCTTC.

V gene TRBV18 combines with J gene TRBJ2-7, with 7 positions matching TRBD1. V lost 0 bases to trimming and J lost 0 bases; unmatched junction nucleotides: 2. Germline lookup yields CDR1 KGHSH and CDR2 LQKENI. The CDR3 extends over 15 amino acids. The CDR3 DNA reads TGTGCCAGCTCACCACCGGGACAGCGCTCCTACGAGCAGTACTTC. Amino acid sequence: CASSPPGQRSYEQYF.

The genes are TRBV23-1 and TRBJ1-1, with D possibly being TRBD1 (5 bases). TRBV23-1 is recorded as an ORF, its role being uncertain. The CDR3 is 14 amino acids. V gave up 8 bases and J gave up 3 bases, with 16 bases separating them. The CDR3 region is CASWGGRFDTEAFF. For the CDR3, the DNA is TGCGCCAGCTGGGGCGGACGGTTTGACACTGAAGCTTTCTTT.